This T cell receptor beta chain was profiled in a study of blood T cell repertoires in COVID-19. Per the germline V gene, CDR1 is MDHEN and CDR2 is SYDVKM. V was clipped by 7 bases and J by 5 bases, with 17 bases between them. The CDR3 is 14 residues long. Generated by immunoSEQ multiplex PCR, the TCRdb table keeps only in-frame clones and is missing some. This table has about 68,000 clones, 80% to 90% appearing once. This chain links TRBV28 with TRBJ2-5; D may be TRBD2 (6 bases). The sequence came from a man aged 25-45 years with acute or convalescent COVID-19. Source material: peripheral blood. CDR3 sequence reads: CASTKGGGLETQYF. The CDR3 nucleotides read TGTGCCAGCACTAAAGGTGGGGGGTTGGAGACCCAGTACTTC.